The 30 T cell receptor beta chains below were found in one sample sequenced in a study of T cells in Graves' hyperthyroidism and ophthalmopathy. Amplified regions were TCR beta CDR3 sequences from RNA transcripts. HTBI primers were used for first-round RT-PCR of the TCR CDR3. TCRdb re-called the multiplex PCR reads with MiXCR, one entry per CDR3 protein. The table records more than 550,000 distinct CDR3 sequences, about 45% of them present only once. Sequences were obtained from peripheral blood or thyroid tissue (not recorded which). Every receptor here comes from an adult man with Graves' disease, either hyperthyroidism or ophthalmopathy (not recorded which).

This clonotype was picked up a small number of times. V and J are TRBV19 and TRBJ1-5; unclear D gene. Germline V gene data show CDR1 as LNHDA and CDR2 as SQIVND (reference sequence). The CDR3 runs 13 residues. V gave up 0 bases and J gave up 7 bases, with 7 bases separating them. The CDR3 nucleotides are TGTGCCAGTAGTATAGACTTCAGGCAGCCCCAGCATTTT. Protein sequence: CASSIDFRQPQHF.

This clonotype was picked up a small number of times. The chain joins TRBV20-1 to TRBJ2-7; TRBD2 matches 10 bases. The V gene end was trimmed by 6 bases and the J gene end by 0 bases; junction bases not matched to a gene: 8. The length of the CDR3 is 15 residues. The germline V gene has CDR1 DFQATT and CDR2 SNEGSKA (reference sequence). The CDR3 DNA reads TGCAGTGCGCACGGGGGGACTAGCGCCTCCTACGAGCAGTACTTC. Residues: CSAHGGTSASYEQYF.

This clonotype has a count of ten or more. This sequence joins TRBV20-1 and TRBJ2-7; D gene unclear. V was trimmed by 2 bases and J by 3 bases, leaving 11 bases between them. The germline gives CDR1 DFQATT, CDR2 SNEGSKA (reference sequence). This CDR3 is built from 13 residues. The CDR3 nucleotides read TGCAGTGCTAGACACACAGTCCACTACGAGCAGTACTTC. Residues: CSARHTVHYEQYF.

This clonotype was detected many times. The CDR3 region is CASSVLGASPEAFF. The CDR3 DNA sequence: TGTGCCAGCAGTGTTTTGGGGGCGAGCCCTGAAGCTTTCTTT. The chain has TRBV2 and TRBJ1-1, with TRBD1 as a possible D gene (6 bases). V was cut by 4 bases and J by 6 bases, with 15 bases left in between. This CDR3 has 14 residues. Germline V gives CDR1 SNHLY, CDR2 FYNNEI.

The chain employs TRBV7-9 and TRBJ2-7; 12 positions agree with TRBD2. J lost 6 bases, V lost 4 bases, and 7 bases had no gene match. The CDR3 is made up of 15 amino acids. Germline lookup yields CDR1 SEHNR and CDR2 FQNEAQ (reference sequence). CDR3 protein: CASSSQTSGRCEQYF. The CDR3 DNA reads as TGTGCCAGCAGCTCACAGACTAGCGGGAGATGCGAGCAGTACTTC.

The chain uses TRBV6-6 and TRBJ2-5; maybe TRBD2 (5 bases). CDR1 MNHNY and CDR2 SVGAGI come from the germline V gene (reference sequence). The CDR3 has 12 amino acids. V was cut by 4 bases and J by 9 bases, with 12 bases left in between. The CDR3 DNA is TGTGCCAGCAGTTTAGGCGGGCTGTCCCAGTACTTC. Amino acid sequence: CASSLGGLSQYF.

This clonotype was seen repeatedly, ten times or more. V gene TRBV6-6 combines with J gene TRBJ1-2; weak D call: TRBD1 (5 bases). The CDR3 covers 12 residues. V was clipped by 2 bases and J by 5 bases, with 6 bases between them. The V gene's germline CDR1 is MNHNY and CDR2 SVGAGI (reference sequence). The DNA of the CDR3 is TGTGCCAGCAGTTACGGGGGATATGGCTACACCTTC. The encoded protein is CASSYGGYGYTF.

The V call is TRBV6-1, the J call TRBJ2-5, with 12 bases matching TRBD2. This CDR3 is built from 16 residues. After removal of 5 bases from V and 4 bases from J, the junction contained 8 bases not matched to a gene. Germline assignment: CDR1 MNHNS and CDR2 SASEGT. CDR3 amino acids: CASSLGLAGRAETQYF. DNA for the CDR3: TGTGCCAGCAGTTTAGGACTAGCGGGGAGGGCAGAGACCCAGTACTTC.

This clonotype occurred many times. The rearrangement joins TRBV7-9 to TRBJ2-2, with D hard to call. Germline V gives CDR1 SEHNR, CDR2 FQNEAQ (reference sequence). The CDR3 runs 15 residues. V was trimmed by 7 bases and J by 0 bases, leaving 12 bases between them. This CDR3 is CASTYRRTNTGELFF. CDR3 nucleotide sequence: TGTGCCAGCACCTATCGGCGTACGAACACCGGGGAGCTGTTTTTT.

The rearrangement uses TRBV11-1 and TRBJ2-2; perhaps TRBD1 as D (6 bases). The CDR3 is 16 residues long. The germline V and J ends were trimmed by 0 bases and 1 base, with 9 bases remaining between them. Germline V gene data show CDR1 as SGHAT and CDR2 as FQDESV (reference sequence). The CDR3 here is CASSLAATGNTGELFF. DNA of the CDR3: TGTGCCAGCAGCTTAGCGGCGACAGGGAACACCGGGGAGCTGTTTTTT.

This clonotype has at least ten counts. The chain combines TRBV24-1 with TRBJ1-5, with D maybe TRBD1 (6 bases). Germline V gene data show CDR1 as KGHDR and CDR2 as SFDVKD. The CDR3 contains 12 residues. The ends were cut back, 11 bases at V and 6 bases at J, with 13 bases in the middle. CDR3 DNA: TGTGCCATACAGGGAACGGCTCAGCCCCAGCATTTT. Translation: CAIQGTAQPQHF.

V usage is TRBV7-9 and J usage is TRBJ1-1, with 10 bases matching TRBD1. Trimming took 8 bases from V and 0 from J; bases not matched to a gene: 9. Germline V gene lookup returns CDR1 SEHNR and CDR2 FQNEAQ (reference sequence). The CDR3 has 16 residues. This chain's CDR3 is CASLRRQGAVNTEAFF. CDR3 DNA: TGTGCCAGCCTCCGAAGACAGGGGGCGGTGAACACTGAAGCTTTCTTT.

The CDR3 nucleotides read TGTGCCGCCGGGACTAGCGGGAGGAATCCCGGGGAGCTGTTTTTT. Translated: CAAGTSGRNPGELFF. J is TRBJ2-2 and V is TRBV24-1; TRBD2 aligns across 15 bases. The CDR3 covers 15 residues. Germline loops: CDR1 KGHDR, CDR2 SFDVKD. The ends lost 12 bases at V and 6 bases at J; junction bases unmatched: 7.

This clonotype has just a few counts. V usage is TRBV20-1 and J usage is TRBJ2-7, with TRBD1 matching over 7 bases. CDR3 length: 15 amino acids. Germline assignment: CDR1 DFQATT and CDR2 SNEGSKA (reference sequence). Unmatched junction bases numbered 10, after V lost 5 bases and J lost 0 bases. In nucleotides, the CDR3 is TGCAGTGCTCCCGGAACAGGGGATAGCTCCTACGAGCAGTACTTC. Protein: CSAPGTGDSSYEQYF.

The CDR3 reads CASSMDSYNSPLHF. CDR3 nucleotides: TGTGCCAGCAGCATGGACAGCTATAATTCACCCCTCCACTTT. The chain couples TRBV7-9 to TRBJ1-6, with D perhaps TRBD1 (6 bases). The CDR3 sequence is 14 residues long. Deletions cut 5 bases from V and 3 bases from J, with 8 bases between. CDR1 is SEHNR, CDR2 FQNEAQ, per germline (reference sequence).

This clonotype has at least ten counts. J is TRBJ1-5 and V is TRBV2, with D tentatively TRBD1 (5 bases). Germline values: CDR1 SNHLY, CDR2 FYNNEI. The CDR3 is made up of 13 amino acids. The V end lost 6 bases, the J end lost 2 bases, and 8 bases lay between the germline ends. CDR3 residues: CASRGLGNQPQHF. For the CDR3, the DNA is TGTGCCAGCAGGGGGCTTGGCAATCAGCCCCAGCATTTT.

The V and J genes are TRBV15 and TRBJ1-4; D gene unclear. V was cut by 3 bases and J by 11 bases, with 16 bases left in between. Germline CDR1 reads LNHNV; CDR2 reads YYDKDF (reference sequence). This CDR3 contains 14 residues. The CDR3 bases are TGTGCCACCAGCAGCTTGGACGGGCTCAAGAAACTGTTTTTT. Amino acids: CATSSLDGLKKLFF.

In regard to this clonotype: The junction and the germline gene differ at one end; a read error may be behind it. The DNA for the CDR3 is TGTGCCAGCAGCCTAACGAGTGACGAGCAGTGCTTC. This gives the protein CASSLTSDEQCF. The V call is TRBV7-9, the J call TRBJ2-7, with D uncertain. The CDR3 totals 12 residues. Germline CDR1 reads SEHNR; CDR2 reads FQNEAQ (reference sequence).

J is TRBJ1-2 and V is TRBV7-9; D remains unclear. The CDR3 spans 14 residues. The ends were cut back, 2 bases at V and 1 base at J, with 8 bases in the middle. CDR1 and CDR2 from the germline V gene are SEHNR and FQNEAQ (reference sequence). CDR3 nucleotides: TGTGCCAGCAGCTTAAACAGTGATAACTATGGCTACACCTTC. It yields the protein CASSLNSDNYGYTF.

This clonotype was recorded a few times. The chain has TRBV7-9 and TRBJ1-6; D is perhaps TRBD1 (6 bases). The CDR3 extends over 15 amino acids. The V and J ends lost 3 bases and 9 bases respectively, with 15 bases between them. Germline-derived CDR1 and CDR2 are SEHNR and FQNEAQ (reference sequence). The CDR3 bases are TGTGCCAGCAGCTTGGGGGGGCTGTTAGTTTCACCCCTCCACTTT. Translating gives CASSLGGLLVSPLHF.

The V gene is TRBV7-6, the J gene TRBJ1-6; D may be TRBD1 (5 bases). Germline V lookup: CDR1 SGHVS, CDR2 FNYEAQ. The CDR3 is 15 residues long. Deletions cut 4 bases from V and 10 bases from J, with 17 bases between. Here the CDR3 DNA reads TGTGCCAGCAGCTCATCCGGCAGGGCTGGATCACCCCTCCACTTT. Translation: CASSSSGRAGSPLHF.

This clonotype was found a few times. CDR3 coding DNA: TGCGCCAGCAGCCCCTCGGGGGGCTCCCTGGGGCCCCAGCATTTT. Its translation is CASSPSGGSLGPQHF. The rearrangement joins TRBV5-1 to TRBJ1-5, with D possibly matching TRBD1 (6 bases). The CDR3 is 15 residues long. Per the germline V gene, CDR1 is SGHRS and CDR2 is YFSETQ. V was pared by 4 bases and J by 9 bases, with 20 bases between.

A few counts support this clonotype. The genes are TRBV20-1 and TRBJ2-7, with no clear D. V was pared by 3 bases and J by 0 bases, with 12 bases between. Germline CDR1 reads DFQATT; CDR2 reads SNEGSKA (reference sequence). CDR3 length: 14 residues. The CDR3 region has the DNA TGCAGTGCTAGCGACGAGAGGAGCTCCTACGAGCAGTACTTC. Protein sequence: CSASDERSSYEQYF.

This chain joins TRBV11-1 and TRBJ2-7; D uncertain. Germline lookup yields CDR1 SGHAT and CDR2 FQDESV (reference sequence). V lost 3 bases to trimming and J lost 3 bases, with 9 bases between them. The CDR3 runs 13 residues. The CDR3 DNA reads TGTGCCAGCAGCTTGGTGGTGGACTACGAGCAGTACTTC. Translated: CASSLVVDYEQYF.

The chain joins TRBV19 to TRBJ1-5, with D possibly being TRBD1 (6 bases). The V gene's germline CDR1 is LNHDA and CDR2 SQIVND (reference sequence). The V end was cut by 5 bases, the J end by 6 bases, with 14 bases between. CDR3 length equals 14 residues. CDR3 loop: CASSVTGSPQPQHF. The DNA for the CDR3 is TGTGCCAGTAGTGTTACAGGGAGCCCTCAGCCCCAGCATTTT.

This clonotype was detected many times. The V call is TRBV7-2, the J call TRBJ1-1; D possibly corresponds to TRBD1 (5 bases). The germline gives CDR1 SGHTA, CDR2 FQGNSA. V was cut by 5 bases and J by 4 bases, with 20 bases left in between. The CDR3 totals 16 residues. The CDR3 region has the DNA TGTGCCAGCAGCCCCCAGCCGGGACGTCTAGGCACTGAAGCTTTCTTT. It yields the protein CASSPQPGRLGTEAFF.

This clonotype was observed a handful of times. The chain couples TRBV2 to TRBJ2-7, with 8 bases that match TRBD1. This CDR3 contains 16 residues. CDR1 SNHLY and CDR2 FYNNEI come from the germline V gene. V was clipped by 1 base and J by 1 base; unmatched bases: 6. The CDR3 loop is CASSEVGRGLSYEQYF. CDR3 coding DNA: TGTGCCAGCAGTGAAGTGGGCAGGGGGCTATCCTACGAGCAGTACTTC.

The gene calls are TRBV12-3 or TRBV12-4 and TRBJ2-2; D is unclear. V lost 6 bases and J lost 6, with 11 bases in between. This CDR3 has 13 residues. The CDR3 here is CASSPPHAGELFF. DNA for the CDR3: TGTGCCAGCAGCCCCCCCCACGCCGGGGAGCTGTTTTTT.

This clonotype was counted many times. The chain couples TRBV20-1 to TRBJ1-6; D unresolved. Germline CDR1 DFQATT, CDR2 SNEGSKA (reference sequence). This CDR3 has 12 residues. Deletions cut 6 bases from V and 6 bases from J, with 9 bases between. The DNA of the CDR3 is TGCAGTGCCCTTAGACCTAATTCACCCCTCCACTTT. The encoded protein is CSALRPNSPLHF.

The chain links TRBV11-2 to TRBJ1-6, with D hard to call. The CDR3 consists of 17 residues. Germline V lookup: CDR1 SGHAT, CDR2 FQNNGV. The ends were cut back, 6 bases at V and 7 bases at J, with 22 bases in the middle. Written as DNA, the CDR3 is TGTGCCAGCAGAGAAGTGGGTTCCGGCGTTATAAATTCACCCCTCCACTTT. This encodes CASREVGSGVINSPLHF.